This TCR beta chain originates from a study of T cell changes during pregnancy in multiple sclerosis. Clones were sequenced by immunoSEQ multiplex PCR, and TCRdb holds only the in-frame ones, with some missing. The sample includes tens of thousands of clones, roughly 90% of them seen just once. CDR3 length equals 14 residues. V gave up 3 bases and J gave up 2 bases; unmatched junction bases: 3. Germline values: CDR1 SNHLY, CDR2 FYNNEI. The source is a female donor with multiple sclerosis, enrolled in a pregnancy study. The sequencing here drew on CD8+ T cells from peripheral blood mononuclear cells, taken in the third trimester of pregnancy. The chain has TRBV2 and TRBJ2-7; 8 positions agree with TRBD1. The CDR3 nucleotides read TGTGCCAGCAGTGAGAGGACAGGGACCTACGAGCAGTACTTC. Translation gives CASSERTGTYEQYF.